These 6 T cell receptor beta chains share one sample of origin, sequenced in a study of blood T cell repertoires in COVID-19. Profiled with immunoSEQ multiplex PCR; TCRdb holds only in-frame clones, not every one. Here the sample spans roughly 380,000 clones, approximately 89% being singletons. The material sequenced was peripheral blood. The receptor set was obtained from a woman aged 60 to 75 with COVID-19, enrolled during active disease.

With respect to this clone: Compared with germline, one end of the junction differs, possibly owing to a read error. This chain joins TRBV7-9 and TRBJ2-7, with 7 bases fitting TRBD1. From germline, CDR1 is SEHNR and CDR2 FQNEAQ (reference sequence). CDR3 length: 11 amino acids. For the CDR3, the DNA is TGTGCCAGCAGCAACGCAGGGGGTTGCGCCTTC. Translation gives CASSNAGGCAF. The complete variable domain, with remaining parts taken from reference TRBV7-9 and TRBJ2-7, reads DTGVSQNPRHKITKRGQNVTFRCDPISEHNRLYWYRQTLGQGPEFLTYFQNEAQLEKSRLLSDRFSAERPKGSFSTLEIQRTEQGDSAMYLCASSNAGGCAFGPGTRLTVT.

The genes are TRBV3-1 (or the pseudogene TRBV3-2) and TRBJ2-1; 7 nucleotides agree with TRBD1. CDR1 is LGHDT and CDR2 is YNNKEL in the germline V gene (reference sequence). The CDR3 is made up of 15 amino acids. Trimming at V came to 4 bases and at J to 3 bases, leaving 6 bases not matched to a gene. CDR3 sequence: CASSPRTGVYNEQFF. The CDR3 DNA reads as TGTGCCAGCAGCCCGCGGACAGGTGTCTACAATGAGCAGTTCTTC.

V gene TRBV3-1 (or the pseudogene TRBV3-2) combines with J gene TRBJ1-3; D ambiguous. This CDR3 is built from 15 residues. V was clipped by 4 bases and J by 4 bases, with 14 bases between them. Looked up from germline, CDR1 is LGHDT and CDR2 is YNNKEL (reference sequence). The CDR3: CASSPRRLIGNTIYF. CDR3 bases: TGTGCCAGCAGCCCCCGGCGGTTAATCGGAAACACCATATATTTT.

V is TRBV6-5 and J is TRBJ2-1; D not resolved. The CDR3 sequence is 13 residues long. Trimming pared 7 bases from V and 5 bases from J, leaving 12 bases between. CDR1 and CDR2 (germline): MNHEY, SVGAGI. DNA for the CDR3: TGTGCCAGCACCCAAGACGGAGACAATGAGCAGTTCTTC. This sequence encodes CASTQDGDNEQFF.

This clone was seen only a few times. The chain combines TRBV6-1 with TRBJ2-1, with a weak D call TRBD1 (6 bases). Trimming cost V 1 base and J 4 bases, with 11 bases left between them. The CDR3 totals 15 residues. The germline gives CDR1 MNHNS, CDR2 SASEGT. CDR3 DNA: TGTGCCAGCAGTGAAGGGGGGCGTACGTACAATGAGCAGTTCTTC. Amino acid sequence: CASSEGGRTYNEQFF.

This clone occurred once. V gene TRBV7-8 combines with J gene TRBJ1-2; 9 bases match TRBD1. CDR1 is SGHVS and CDR2 is FQNEAQ in the germline V gene. Unmatched junction bases numbered 9, after V lost 5 bases and J lost 5 bases. The CDR3 extends over 15 amino acids. CDR3 protein: CASSGRRDRVYGYTF. The CDR3 DNA is TGTGCCAGCAGCGGACGACGGGACAGGGTGTATGGCTACACCTTC.